This T cell receptor beta chain was recorded in a study of T cells after yellow fever vaccination. As regards this clonotype: Antigen specificity is unknown.

The study's findings and limits: Just a small share of clonotypes turned up in the CD4 compartment as well as the CD8 compartment.

Each CDR3 protein gets one entry after TCRdb re-called the 5' RACE reads with MiXCR. The sample comprises about 550,000 distinct CDR3 sequences, 15% to 20% of which are singletons, and roughly an eighth rests with the top ten. Sequencing used PBMCs, obtained 15 days after the yellow fever booster vaccination. The TCR comes from a man aged 25-45 years who received the YFV17D yellow fever vaccine.

The CDR3 loop reads CASSFVTGGKGGVSYNEQFF. In DNA form, the CDR3 reads TGTGCCAGCAGTTTCGTGACAGGGGGCAAGGGAGGGGTCTCCTACAATGAGCAGTTCTTC. V is TRBV28 and J is TRBJ2-1, with 10 bases aligning to TRBD1. From germline, CDR1 is MDHEN and CDR2 SYDVKM. CDR3 length: 20 residues. J gave up 0 bases and V 3 bases, and 14 bases lay outside the gene matches.